A selection of T cell receptor beta chains follows, all from one sample in a study of cytomegalovirus exposure and HLA in healthy donors. Assay used: immunoSEQ multiplex PCR; TCRdb lists only in-frame clones, some missing. In the table there are about 140,000 clones, just under 80% of which are singletons. The sequenced sample was PBMCs. The receptors were sampled from a man aged 25 to 45 in good health and CMV-seronegative. The CDR3 runs from the conserved cysteine through the conserved F or W. Each record gives: D gene, J gene, clone size, V gene, CDR3 protein, CDR3 DNA. The D gene is left open where the match is weak. Some rows have no size entry. The others give once, few or many, or a class for an expanded clone.

d_call: TRBD2
j_call: TRBJ2-7
clone_size: -
v_call: TRBV5-4
cdr3_aa: CASSASGRIEQYF
cdr3_nt: TGTGCCAGCAGCGCTAGCGGACGGATCGAGCAGTACTTC

d_call: TRBD2
j_call: TRBJ2-3
clone_size: -
v_call: TRBV29-1
cdr3_aa: CSVEPPSGFTDTQYF
cdr3_nt: TGCAGCGTTGAACCCCCTAGCGGGTTCACAGATACGCAGTATTTT

d_call: -
j_call: TRBJ2-1
clone_size: -
v_call: TRBV6-4
cdr3_aa: CASSVDRDYNEQFF
cdr3_nt: TGTGCCAGCAGTGTAGACCGGGACTACAATGAGCAGTTCTTC

d_call: -
j_call: TRBJ2-7
clone_size: -
v_call: TRBV6-5
cdr3_aa: CASRRRGYSYEQYF
cdr3_nt: TGTGCCAGCAGAAGAAGAGGTTACTCCTACGAGCAGTACTTC

d_call: TRBD1
j_call: TRBJ1-1
clone_size: -
v_call: TRBV28
cdr3_aa: CASSLGQGFTEAFF
cdr3_nt: TGTGCCAGCAGTTTAGGACAGGGTTTCACTGAAGCTTTCTTT

d_call: -
j_call: TRBJ2-1
clone_size: -
v_call: TRBV7-7
cdr3_aa: CASSLTGSSYNEQFF
cdr3_nt: TGTGCCAGCAGCTTAACGGGGAGCTCCTACAATGAGCAGTTCTTC

d_call: -
j_call: TRBJ1-5
clone_size: once
v_call: TRBV28
cdr3_aa: CASSLFRLNQPQHF
cdr3_nt: TGTGCCAGCAGTTTATTTCGCCTAAATCAGCCCCAGCATTTT

d_call: TRBD1
j_call: TRBJ1-6
clone_size: -
v_call: TRBV28
cdr3_aa: CASFTGGSSYNSPLNF
cdr3_nt: TGTGCCAGCTTCACAGGGGGGAGCTCCTATAATTCACCCCTCAACTTT

d_call: -
j_call: TRBJ2-2
clone_size: many
v_call: TRBV6-5
cdr3_aa: CASRRGQANTGELFF
cdr3_nt: TGTGCCAGCAGAAGGGGACAAGCGAACACCGGGGAGCTGTTTTTT

d_call: TRBD1
j_call: TRBJ2-1
clone_size: -
v_call: TRBV5-1
cdr3_aa: CASSPGQGGDNEQFF
cdr3_nt: TGCGCCAGCAGCCCGGGACAGGGAGGTGACAATGAGCAGTTCTTC

d_call: -
j_call: TRBJ2-5
clone_size: once
v_call: TRBV5-6
cdr3_aa: CASSWGGWETQYF
cdr3_nt: TGTGCCAGCAGCTGGGGGGGCTGGGAGACCCAGTACTTC

d_call: -
j_call: TRBJ2-5
clone_size: -
v_call: TRBV9
cdr3_aa: CASSVRGDRSLSETQYF
cdr3_nt: TGTGCCAGCAGCGTAAGGGGGGACAGATCCCTAAGCGAGACCCAGTACTTC

d_call: TRBD2
j_call: TRBJ2-3
clone_size: -
v_call: TRBV5-1
cdr3_aa: CASSPPWTSGETDTQYF
cdr3_nt: TGCGCCAGCAGCCCCCCCTGGACTAGCGGAGAGACAGATACGCAGTATTTT

d_call: TRBD1
j_call: TRBJ2-7
clone_size: -
v_call: TRBV4-1
cdr3_aa: CASGGQGKGYEQYF
cdr3_nt: TGCGCCAGCGGTGGACAGGGAAAAGGCTACGAGCAGTACTTC

d_call: TRBD2
j_call: TRBJ2-1
clone_size: -
v_call: TRBV10-2
cdr3_aa: CASSDSPGTSGYNEQFF
cdr3_nt: TGCGCCAGCAGTGATTCCCCCGGGACTAGCGGGTACAATGAGCAGTTCTTC

d_call: TRBD2
j_call: TRBJ2-7
clone_size: -
v_call: TRBV27
cdr3_aa: CASARRLAALYEQYF
cdr3_nt: TGTGCCAGTGCCCGGCGGCTAGCGGCCCTCTACGAGCAGTACTTC

d_call: TRBD2
j_call: TRBJ2-7
clone_size: -
v_call: TRBV29-1
cdr3_aa: CSVEEIMSASGAQYF
cdr3_nt: TGCAGCGTTGAAGAAATAATGTCGGCTAGCGGGGCGCAGTACTTC

d_call: -
j_call: TRBJ1-6
clone_size: -
v_call: TRBV10-1
cdr3_aa: CASGQTDSPLHF
cdr3_nt: TGCGCCAGCGGACAGACAGATTCACCCCTCCACTTT

d_call: TRBD1
j_call: TRBJ1-2
clone_size: -
v_call: TRBV4-2
cdr3_aa: CASSPGAGGDLDYGYTF
cdr3_nt: TGTGCCAGCAGCCCCGGGGCAGGGGGCGATCTCGACTATGGCTACACCTTC

d_call: TRBD1
j_call: TRBJ1-1
clone_size: -
v_call: TRBV5-1
cdr3_aa: CASSIGQGVNEAFF
cdr3_nt: TGCGCCAGCAGCATCGGACAGGGGGTGAATGAAGCTTTCTTT

d_call: -
j_call: TRBJ1-4
clone_size: -
v_call: TRBV27
cdr3_aa: CASRMTGQIATNEKLFF
cdr3_nt: TGTGCCAGCAGGATGACAGGACAAATTGCAACTAATGAAAAACTGTTTTTT

d_call: -
j_call: TRBJ1-1
clone_size: few
v_call: TRBV2
cdr3_aa: CASSGQNTEAFF
cdr3_nt: TGTGCCAGCAGCGGACAGAACACTGAAGCTTTCTTT

d_call: TRBD1
j_call: TRBJ2-5
clone_size: -
v_call: TRBV2
cdr3_aa: CASRATGGEETQYF
cdr3_nt: TGTGCCAGCAGAGCGACAGGGGGCGAAGAGACCCAGTACTTC

d_call: -
j_call: TRBJ2-5
clone_size: -
v_call: TRBV28
cdr3_aa: CASSYNRDYSETQYF
cdr3_nt: TGTGCCAGCAGCTATAACAGGGATTATTCAGAGACCCAGTACTTC

d_call: -
j_call: TRBJ2-1
clone_size: -
v_call: TRBV10-3
cdr3_aa: CAHWGGGSRNEQFF
cdr3_nt: TGTGCCCACTGGGGTGGTGGGAGCCGCAATGAGCAGTTCTTC

d_call: -
j_call: TRBJ1-2
clone_size: once
v_call: TRBV28
cdr3_aa: CASSFEVGYGYTF
cdr3_nt: TGTGCCAGCAGTTTTGAGGTCGGCTATGGCTACACCTTC

d_call: -
j_call: TRBJ2-6
clone_size: once
v_call: TRBV5-1
cdr3_aa: CASSLPAISGANVLTF
cdr3_nt: TGCGCCAGCAGCTTGCCCGCGATATCTGGGGCCAACGTCCTGACTTTC

d_call: TRBD1
j_call: TRBJ1-5
clone_size: -
v_call: TRBV7-8
cdr3_aa: CASSSPGGRQPQHF
cdr3_nt: TGTGCCAGCAGCTCCCCAGGGGGCCGTCAGCCCCAGCATTTT

d_call: -
j_call: TRBJ1-1
clone_size: -
v_call: TRBV7-9
cdr3_aa: CASSLERGGEAFF
cdr3_nt: TGTGCCAGCAGCTTAGAGCGGGGAGGTGAAGCTTTCTTT

d_call: -
j_call: TRBJ1-1
clone_size: -
v_call: TRBV28
cdr3_aa: CASGTLPGAGGNTEAFF
cdr3_nt: TGTGCCAGCGGAACCCTCCCGGGGGCGGGGGGAAACACTGAAGCTTTCTTT

d_call: -
j_call: TRBJ2-7
clone_size: -
v_call: TRBV27
cdr3_aa: CASSFEGWGGRVVHEQYF
cdr3_nt: TGTGCCAGCAGTTTTGAGGGCTGGGGGGGGCGAGTAGTCCACGAGCAGTACTTC

d_call: -
j_call: TRBJ1-3
clone_size: -
v_call: TRBV5-4
cdr3_aa: CASSPGTPSSGNTIYF
cdr3_nt: TGTGCCAGCAGCCCAGGGACACCTAGCTCTGGAAACACCATATATTTT

d_call: -
j_call: TRBJ1-1
clone_size: -
v_call: TRBV5-5
cdr3_aa: CASSSQTNTEAFF
cdr3_nt: TGTGCCAGCAGCTCACAGACGAACACTGAAGCTTTCTTT

d_call: -
j_call: TRBJ2-1
clone_size: -
v_call: TRBV18
cdr3_aa: CASSPKGVADAYNEQFF
cdr3_nt: TGTGCCAGCTCACCAAAAGGGGTAGCGGATGCCTACAATGAGCAGTTCTTC

d_call: TRBD1
j_call: TRBJ1-1
clone_size: -
v_call: TRBV28
cdr3_aa: CASSTDRDQKRTEAFF
cdr3_nt: TGTGCCAGCAGCACGGACAGGGACCAGAAACGCACTGAAGCTTTCTTT

d_call: -
j_call: TRBJ1-1
clone_size: few
v_call: TRBV5-1
cdr3_aa: CASSFMGQNTEAFF
cdr3_nt: TGCGCCAGCAGCTTCATGGGACAGAACACTGAAGCTTTCTTT

d_call: -
j_call: TRBJ1-5
clone_size: -
v_call: TRBV4-1
cdr3_aa: CASSHSGSFNQPQHF
cdr3_nt: TGCGCCAGCAGCCACTCAGGGTCCTTTAATCAGCCCCAGCATTTT

d_call: -
j_call: TRBJ2-3
clone_size: once
v_call: TRBV7-9
cdr3_aa: CASSYRLYTHTDTQYF
cdr3_nt: TGTGCCAGCAGTTACAGGCTATACACCCACACAGATACGCAGTATTTT

d_call: -
j_call: TRBJ2-5
clone_size: -
v_call: TRBV28
cdr3_aa: CASIAGIQETQYF
cdr3_nt: TGTGCCAGCATTGCGGGCATCCAAGAGACCCAGTACTTC

d_call: -
j_call: TRBJ2-5
clone_size: -
v_call: TRBV7-6
cdr3_aa: CASSSGQSLGETQYF
cdr3_nt: TGTGCCAGCAGCTCCGGACAATCCCTTGGGGAGACCCAGTACTTC

d_call: TRBD1
j_call: TRBJ2-5
clone_size: -
v_call: TRBV5-4
cdr3_aa: CASSPDRGIYETQYF
cdr3_nt: TGTGCCAGCAGCCCGGACAGGGGGATATATGAGACCCAGTACTTC

d_call: -
j_call: TRBJ1-2
clone_size: -
v_call: TRBV4-1
cdr3_aa: CASSQITLTYGYTF
cdr3_nt: TGCGCCAGCAGCCAAATTACTCTAACCTATGGCTACACCTTC

d_call: TRBD1
j_call: TRBJ1-4
clone_size: few
v_call: TRBV30
cdr3_aa: CAWSDRTGGPAGEKLFF
cdr3_nt: TGTGCCTGGAGTGATCGGACAGGGGGCCCCGCGGGTGAAAAACTGTTTTTT

d_call: TRBD1
j_call: TRBJ1-2
clone_size: -
v_call: TRBV29-1
cdr3_aa: CSVGDRGNPYGYTF
cdr3_nt: TGCAGCGTTGGAGACAGGGGCAACCCCTATGGCTACACCTTC

d_call: -
j_call: TRBJ2-3
clone_size: -
v_call: TRBV12-1
cdr3_aa: CASSFAFASGRFTSTDTQYF
cdr3_nt: TGTGCCAGCAGCTTTGCGTTCGCTAGCGGGAGGTTCACTAGCACAGATACGCAGTATTTT

d_call: TRBD1
j_call: TRBJ1-2
clone_size: -
v_call: TRBV9
cdr3_aa: CASSVGGGGYDGYTF
cdr3_nt: TGTGCCAGCAGCGTAGGAGGAGGGGGCTACGATGGCTACACCTTC

d_call: -
j_call: TRBJ2-7
clone_size: -
v_call: TRBV27
cdr3_aa: CASSLGQYYEQYF
cdr3_nt: TGTGCCAGCAGTTTAGGCCAATACTACGAGCAGTACTTC

d_call: -
j_call: TRBJ1-5
clone_size: -
v_call: TRBV4-1
cdr3_aa: CASSQGAGPNQPQNF
cdr3_nt: TGCGCCAGCAGCCAAGGGGCAGGCCCCAATCAGCCCCAGAATTTT

d_call: -
j_call: TRBJ1-1
clone_size: -
v_call: TRBV6-5
cdr3_aa: CASRTGGTEAFF
cdr3_nt: TGTGCCAGCAGAACCGGGGGAACTGAAGCTTTCTTT

d_call: TRBD1
j_call: TRBJ1-1
clone_size: -
v_call: TRBV12-5
cdr3_aa: CASGPGGGTGGWWTEAFF
cdr3_nt: TGTGCTAGTGGACCGGGCGGGGGGACAGGGGGCTGGTGGACTGAAGCTTTCTTT

d_call: -
j_call: TRBJ2-7
clone_size: -
v_call: TRBV4-1
cdr3_aa: CASSQAYEQYF
cdr3_nt: TGCGCCAGCAGCCAAGCTTACGAGCAGTACTTC

d_call: TRBD1
j_call: TRBJ2-7
clone_size: -
v_call: TRBV6-1
cdr3_aa: CASSVGTGSYEQYF
cdr3_nt: TGTGCCAGCAGTGTTGGGACAGGGTCCTACGAGCAGTACTTC

d_call: -
j_call: TRBJ2-7
clone_size: -
v_call: TRBV7-6
cdr3_aa: CASSLSGVEQYF
cdr3_nt: TGTGCCAGCAGCTTATCCGGTGTCGAGCAGTACTTC

d_call: TRBD1
j_call: TRBJ1-5
clone_size: -
v_call: TRBV7-8
cdr3_aa: CASSPGTAINQPQHF
cdr3_nt: TGTGCCAGCAGCCCCGGGACAGCGATCAATCAGCCCCAGCATTTT

d_call: TRBD1
j_call: TRBJ1-2
clone_size: -
v_call: TRBV6-5
cdr3_aa: CASTSQGADGYTF
cdr3_nt: TGTGCCAGCACTTCACAGGGGGCGGATGGCTACACCTTC

d_call: -
j_call: TRBJ1-1
clone_size: -
v_call: TRBV28
cdr3_aa: CASSSRVSTEAFF
cdr3_nt: TGTGCCAGCAGTTCCAGGGTTAGTACTGAAGCTTTCTTT

d_call: TRBD1
j_call: TRBJ1-1
clone_size: -
v_call: TRBV10-1
cdr3_aa: CASSYLRGLGTEAFF
cdr3_nt: TGCGCCAGCAGTTACTTAAGGGGGCTCGGCACTGAAGCTTTCTTT

d_call: -
j_call: TRBJ1-1
clone_size: few
v_call: TRBV5-1
cdr3_aa: CASSYPANRSTEAFF
cdr3_nt: TGCGCCAGCAGCTACCCGGCCAACAGGAGCACTGAAGCTTTCTTT

d_call: TRBD1
j_call: TRBJ2-5
clone_size: -
v_call: TRBV5-4
cdr3_aa: CASSGTGQETQYF
cdr3_nt: TGTGCCAGCAGCGGGACAGGGCAAGAGACCCAGTACTTC